This T cell receptor beta chain was sequenced during a study of cytomegalovirus exposure and HLA in healthy donors. Across the whole study: Earlier, approximately 110 million unique TCR beta sequences were recovered from roughly 180 million T cells by an analysis. Regarding the study as a whole: Prior analysis indicated that the majority of TCR beta V segments exhibited productivity approximately 87% or approximately 30% of the time. It was likely that a cluster of highly shared sequence variants was a sequencing artifact.

The PCR was carried out with 60 Vbeta primers and 13 Jbeta primers. Per the authors' pipeline: There were around 77 million unique TCR beta chains by a later count, and approximately 10 million of them were shared. Profiling relied on immunoSEQ multiplex PCR, and the TCRdb table lists in-frame clones only, not all of them. D and trimming were read from the DNA, whereas the V and J calls and clone size are those reported in that table. This sample has 130,000 or so clones, with about four fifths found just once. This CDR3 contains 12 residues. From germline, CDR1 is SQVTM and CDR2 ANQGSEA. V lost 4 bases to trimming and J lost 7 bases, with 13 bases between them. About this clone: What it binds is unknown.

The chain carries TRBV29-1 and TRBJ1-2; D possibly corresponds to TRBD1 (6 bases). The clonotype originates from a woman aged 18-29 years in good health and CMV-seronegative. The sequencing input was PBMCs. CDR3 loop: CSVVLGGGGYTF. The CDR3 coding sequence is TGCAGCGTTGTTTTAGGGGGGGGTGGCTACACCTTC.